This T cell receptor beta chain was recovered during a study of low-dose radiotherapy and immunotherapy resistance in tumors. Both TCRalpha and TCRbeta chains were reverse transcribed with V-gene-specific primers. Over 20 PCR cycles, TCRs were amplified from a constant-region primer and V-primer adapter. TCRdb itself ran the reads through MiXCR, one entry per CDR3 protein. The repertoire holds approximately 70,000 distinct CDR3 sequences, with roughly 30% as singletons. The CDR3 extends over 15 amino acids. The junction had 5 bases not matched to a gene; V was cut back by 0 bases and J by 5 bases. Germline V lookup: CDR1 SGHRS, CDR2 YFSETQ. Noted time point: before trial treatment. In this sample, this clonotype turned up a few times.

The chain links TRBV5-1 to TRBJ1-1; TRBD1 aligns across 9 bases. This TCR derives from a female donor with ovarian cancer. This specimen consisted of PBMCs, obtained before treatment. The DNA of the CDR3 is TGCGCCAGCAGCTTGGCCGTACAGGGGGCAACTGAAGCTTTCTTT. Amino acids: CASSLAVQGATEAFF.